The present entry profiles one T cell receptor beta chain with its context. Antigen specificity is unknown. This record belongs to a study of CD4 T cells in relation to SARS-CoV-2 and coronaviruses. This CDR3 is built from 12 residues. V lost 6 bases to trimming and J lost 5 bases, with 10 bases between them. Profiling relied on immunoSEQ multiplex PCR, and the TCRdb table lists in-frame clones only, not all of them. The repertoire consists of 20,000 to 25,000 clones, with over 70% occurring once and the leading ten covering roughly a sixth. CD4+ T cells from unexposed donors were obtained before the COVID-19 pandemic (2011-2018). CD4+ T cells were isolated from the cells after more than nine days of culture.

The sequenced sample was CD4+ T cells from PBMCs, cultured in vitro. This sequence joins TRBV12-3 or TRBV12-4 and TRBJ2-5; D not resolved. This TCR derives from a human donor in good health. The CDR3, as DNA: TGTGCCAGCAGCCAGACACCGGAGACCCAGTACTTC. Translation gives CASSQTPETQYF.